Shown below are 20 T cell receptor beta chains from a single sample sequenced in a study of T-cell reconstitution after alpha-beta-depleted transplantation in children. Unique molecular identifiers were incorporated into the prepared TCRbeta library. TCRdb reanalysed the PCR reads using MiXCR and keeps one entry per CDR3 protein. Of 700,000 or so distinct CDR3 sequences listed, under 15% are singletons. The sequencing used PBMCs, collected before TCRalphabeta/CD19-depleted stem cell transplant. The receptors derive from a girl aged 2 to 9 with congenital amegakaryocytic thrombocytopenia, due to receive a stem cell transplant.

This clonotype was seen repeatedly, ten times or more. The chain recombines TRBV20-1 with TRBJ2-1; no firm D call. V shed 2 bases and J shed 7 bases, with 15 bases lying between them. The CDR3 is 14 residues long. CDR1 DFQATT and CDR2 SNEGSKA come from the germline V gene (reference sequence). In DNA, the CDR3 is TGCAGTGCTAGATTTCTAGACCCTGGGAATGAGCAGTTCTTC. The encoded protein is CSARFLDPGNEQFF.

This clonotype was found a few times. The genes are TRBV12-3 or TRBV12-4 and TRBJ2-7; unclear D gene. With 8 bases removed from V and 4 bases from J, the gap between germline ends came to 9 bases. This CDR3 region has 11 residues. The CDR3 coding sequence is TGTGCCAGCGGATCACCTTACGAGCAGTACTTC. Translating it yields CASGSPYEQYF.

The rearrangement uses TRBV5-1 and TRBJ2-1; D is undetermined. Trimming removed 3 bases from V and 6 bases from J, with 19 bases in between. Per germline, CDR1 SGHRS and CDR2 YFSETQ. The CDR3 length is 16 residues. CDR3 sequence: CASSSNDFLSSNEQFF. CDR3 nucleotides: TGCGCCAGCAGCTCCAACGACTTCTTATCTAGCAATGAGCAGTTCTTC. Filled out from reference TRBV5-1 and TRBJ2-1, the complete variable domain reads KAGVTQTPRYLIKTRGQQVTLSCSPISGHRSVSWYQQTPGQGLQFLFEYFSETQRNKGNFPGRFSGRQFSNSRSEMNVSTLELGDSALYLCASSSNDFLSSNEQFFGPGTRLTVL.

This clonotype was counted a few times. The CDR3 region has the DNA TGCAGTGCTAGAGATCGCGCTAGCGGGACCTACGAGCAGTACTTC. Its translation is CSARDRASGTYEQYF. The chain employs TRBV20-1 and TRBJ2-7; 9 nucleotides match TRBD2. CDR3 length: 15 amino acids. J gave up 2 bases and V 0 bases, and 5 bases lay outside the gene matches. The germline V gene encodes CDR1 DFQATT and CDR2 SNEGSKA (reference sequence).

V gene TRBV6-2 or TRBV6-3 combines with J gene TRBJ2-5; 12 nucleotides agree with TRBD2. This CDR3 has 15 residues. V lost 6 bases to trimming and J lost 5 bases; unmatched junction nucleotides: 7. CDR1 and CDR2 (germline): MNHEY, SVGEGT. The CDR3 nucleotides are TGTGCCAGCAGGACAAGACTAGCGGGAGACGAGACCCAGTACTTC. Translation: CASRTRLAGDETQYF.

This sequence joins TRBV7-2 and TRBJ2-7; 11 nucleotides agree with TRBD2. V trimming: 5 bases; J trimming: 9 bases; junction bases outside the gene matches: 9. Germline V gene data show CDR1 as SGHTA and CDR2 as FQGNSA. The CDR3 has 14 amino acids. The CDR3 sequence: CASSRLAGSSGQYF. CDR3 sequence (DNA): TGTGCCAGCAGCAGACTAGCGGGATCCAGCGGGCAGTACTTC.

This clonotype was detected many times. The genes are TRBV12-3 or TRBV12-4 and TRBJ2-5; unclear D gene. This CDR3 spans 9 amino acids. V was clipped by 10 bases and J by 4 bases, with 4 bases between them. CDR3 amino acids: CATRETQYF. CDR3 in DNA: TGTGCCACAAGAGAGACCCAGTACTTC.

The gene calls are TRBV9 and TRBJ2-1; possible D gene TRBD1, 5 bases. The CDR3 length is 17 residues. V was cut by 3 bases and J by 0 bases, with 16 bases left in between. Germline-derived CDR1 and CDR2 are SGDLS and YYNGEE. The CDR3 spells CASSGERQPSSYNEQFF. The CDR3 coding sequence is TGTGCCAGCAGCGGCGAGAGACAGCCGAGCTCCTACAATGAGCAGTTCTTC.

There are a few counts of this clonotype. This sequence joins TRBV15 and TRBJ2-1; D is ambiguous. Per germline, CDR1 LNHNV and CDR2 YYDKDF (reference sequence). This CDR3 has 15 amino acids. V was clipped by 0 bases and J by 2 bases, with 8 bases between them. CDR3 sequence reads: CATSRERTTYNEQFF. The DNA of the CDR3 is TGTGCCACCAGCAGAGAGCGAACCACCTACAATGAGCAGTTCTTC.

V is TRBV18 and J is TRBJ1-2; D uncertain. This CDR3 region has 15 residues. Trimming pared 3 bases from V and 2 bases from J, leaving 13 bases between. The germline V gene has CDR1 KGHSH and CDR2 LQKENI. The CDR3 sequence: CASSPPRTENYGYTF. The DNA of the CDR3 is TGTGCCAGCTCACCTCCTAGGACGGAGAACTATGGCTACACCTTC. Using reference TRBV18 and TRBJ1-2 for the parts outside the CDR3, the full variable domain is NAGVMQNPRHLVRRRGQEARLRCSPMKGHSHVYWYRQLPEEGLKFMVYLQKENIIDESGMPKERFSAEFPKEGPSILRIQQVVRGDSAAYFCASSPPRTENYGYTFGSGTRLTVV.

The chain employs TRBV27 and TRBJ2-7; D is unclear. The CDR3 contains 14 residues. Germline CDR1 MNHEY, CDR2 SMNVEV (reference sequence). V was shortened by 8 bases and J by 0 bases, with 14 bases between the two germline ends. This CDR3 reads CASRPPFSSYEQYF. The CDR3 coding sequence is TGTGCCAGCCGACCACCCTTTTCCTCCTACGAGCAGTACTTC.

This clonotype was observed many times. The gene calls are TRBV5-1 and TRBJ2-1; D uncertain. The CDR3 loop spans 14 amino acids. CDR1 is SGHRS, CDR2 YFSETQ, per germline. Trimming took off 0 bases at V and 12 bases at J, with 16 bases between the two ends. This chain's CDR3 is CASSLASAGPGQFF. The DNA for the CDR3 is TGCGCCAGCAGCTTGGCGTCAGCTGGCCCCGGGCAGTTCTTC. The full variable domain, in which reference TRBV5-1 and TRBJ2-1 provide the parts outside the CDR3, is KAGVTQTPRYLIKTRGQQVTLSCSPISGHRSVSWYQQTPGQGLQFLFEYFSETQRNKGNFPGRFSGRQFSNSRSEMNVSTLELGDSALYLCASSLASAGPGQFFGPGTRLTVL.

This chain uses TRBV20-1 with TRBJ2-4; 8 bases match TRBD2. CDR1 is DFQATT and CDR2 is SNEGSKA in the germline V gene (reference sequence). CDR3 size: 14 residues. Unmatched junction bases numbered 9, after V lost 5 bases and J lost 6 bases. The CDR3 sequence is CSAPSGSIGNIQYF. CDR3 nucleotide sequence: TGCAGTGCTCCGAGCGGGAGTATCGGAAACATTCAGTACTTC.

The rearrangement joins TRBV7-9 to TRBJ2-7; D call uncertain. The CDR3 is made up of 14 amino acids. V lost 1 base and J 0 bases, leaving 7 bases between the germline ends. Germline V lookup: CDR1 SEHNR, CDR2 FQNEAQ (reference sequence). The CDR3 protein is CASSLDSLSYEQYF. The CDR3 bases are TGTGCCAGCAGCTTAGATAGCCTCTCCTACGAGCAGTACTTC.

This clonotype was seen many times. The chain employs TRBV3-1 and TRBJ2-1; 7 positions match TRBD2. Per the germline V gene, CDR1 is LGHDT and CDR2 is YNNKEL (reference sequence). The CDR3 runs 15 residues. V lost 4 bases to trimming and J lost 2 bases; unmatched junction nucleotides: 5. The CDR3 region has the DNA TGTGCCAGCAGCCCACGGGACTACACCTACAATGAGCAGTTCTTC. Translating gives CASSPRDYTYNEQFF.

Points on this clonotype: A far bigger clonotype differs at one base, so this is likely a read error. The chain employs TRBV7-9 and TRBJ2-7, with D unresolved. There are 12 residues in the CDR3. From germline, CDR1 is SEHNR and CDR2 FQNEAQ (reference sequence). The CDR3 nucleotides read TGTGCCAGCAGCTTAGGACGGTACGAGCAGTCCTTC. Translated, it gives CASSLGRYEQSF.

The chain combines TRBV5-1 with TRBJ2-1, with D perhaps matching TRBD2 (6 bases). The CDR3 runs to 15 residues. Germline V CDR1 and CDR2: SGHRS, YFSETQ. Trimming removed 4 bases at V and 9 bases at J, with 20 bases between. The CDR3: CASSLSGLARGEQFF. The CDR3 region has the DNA TGCGCCAGCAGCCTCAGCGGGCTAGCCCGAGGTGAGCAGTTCTTC.

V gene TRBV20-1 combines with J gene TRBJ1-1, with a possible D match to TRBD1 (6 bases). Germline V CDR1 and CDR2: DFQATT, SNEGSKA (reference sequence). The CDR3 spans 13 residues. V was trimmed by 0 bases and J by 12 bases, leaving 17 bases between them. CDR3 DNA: TGCAGTGCTAGAGATGGAGGGGGGCTATACCCTTTCTTT. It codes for CSARDGGGLYPFF.

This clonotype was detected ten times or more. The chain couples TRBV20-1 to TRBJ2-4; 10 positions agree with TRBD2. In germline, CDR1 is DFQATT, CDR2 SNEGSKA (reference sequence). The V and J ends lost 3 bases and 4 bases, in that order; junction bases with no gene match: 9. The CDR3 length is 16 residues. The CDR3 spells CSASDSGRQGKNIQYF. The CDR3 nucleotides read TGCAGTGCTAGCGATAGCGGGAGGCAAGGGAAAAACATTCAGTACTTC.

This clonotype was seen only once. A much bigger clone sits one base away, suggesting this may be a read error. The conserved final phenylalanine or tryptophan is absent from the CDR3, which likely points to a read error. As DNA, the CDR3 is TGTGCCAGCAGTTTAGGGACAGCCACCGGGGAGCTGTTTTCT. This encodes CASSLGTATGELFS. J is TRBJ2-2 and V is TRBV12-3 or TRBV12-4, with D possibly TRBD1 on 6 matching bases. V lost 1 base and J 4 bases, leaving 7 bases between the germline ends. The CDR3 runs 14 residues.